This passage covers 27 T cell receptor beta chains from one sample sequenced in a study of shared clonotypes between healthy human individuals. The assay was immunoSEQ multiplex PCR, and TCRdb's table has in-frame clones only and misses some. The table has about 960,000 clones, approximately 80% seen once. Sequences were obtained from memory CD4+ T cells sorted from blood. Documented subset: CD45RA-negative fraction. These receptors were collected from a man aged 18 to 29 in good health.

This clone was observed once. The junction departs from germline at one end; a sequencing error may be responsible. This rearrangement joins TRBV30 to TRBJ1-6; D is ambiguous. Per the germline V gene, CDR1 is GTSNPN and CDR2 is SVGIG (reference sequence). CDR3 length: 12 amino acids. The CDR3 DNA reads as TGTACCTGGAGTGAAGGGAATTCACCCCTCCACTTT. Translating gives CTWSEGNSPLHF.

This chain uses TRBV20-1 with TRBJ1-1, with D possibly being TRBD1 (5 bases). Trimming stripped 6 bases from V and 7 bases from J, with 12 bases between. Germline-derived CDR1 and CDR2 are DFQATT and SNEGSKA (reference sequence). The CDR3 has 11 amino acids. CDR3: CSADGGVEAFF. CDR3 coding DNA: TGCAGTGCAGATGGAGGGGTTGAAGCTTTCTTT.

This sequence joins TRBV5-1 and TRBJ1-2; D is ambiguous. This CDR3 is 15 amino acids long. Germline values: CDR1 SGHRS, CDR2 YFSETQ. Trimming cost V 0 bases and J 1 base, with 10 bases left between them. The DNA for the CDR3 is TGCGCCAGCAGCTTGGATATGGGCGGTAACTATGGCTACACCTTC. It translates to CASSLDMGGNYGYTF.

V usage is TRBV5-6 and J usage is TRBJ1-4; no clear D gene. This CDR3 comprises 16 residues. Germline-derived CDR1 and CDR2 are SGHDT and YYEEEE. Trimming left V 4 bases short and J 3 bases short, with 16 bases between. The CDR3 region has the DNA TGTGCCAGCAGCCCTGGAAACCTCGCACCTAATGAAAAACTGTTTTTT. It translates to CASSPGNLAPNEKLFF.

The chain recombines TRBV4-3 with TRBJ2-3; 16 bases fit TRBD2. With 0 bases clipped from V and 2 bases from J, the junction kept 8 bases outside the gene matches. CDR3 length: 20 amino acids. From germline, CDR1 is LGHNA and CDR2 YSLEER. The CDR3 DNA is TGCGCCAGCAGCCAAGAGGGACTAGCGGGAGGGTTAAACTTCACAGATACGCAGTATTTT. Its translation: CASSQEGLAGGLNFTDTQYF.

This clone has more than one count but fewer than ten. The V gene is TRBV5-5, the J gene TRBJ2-6; D is ambiguous. CDR1 and CDR2 from the germline V gene are SGHKS and YYEKEE (reference sequence). The length of the CDR3 is 15 residues. The germline V and J ends were trimmed by 0 bases and 4 bases, with 8 bases remaining between them. CDR3 amino acids: CASSLGPSGANVLTF. The DNA for the CDR3 is TGTGCCAGCAGCTTGGGACCCTCCGGGGCCAACGTCCTGACTTTC.

This clone was counted between two and nine times. This chain joins TRBV11-2 and TRBJ1-3, with 7 nucleotides matching TRBD1. The CDR3 sequence is 17 residues long. Germline lookup yields CDR1 SGHAT and CDR2 FQNNGV. V lost 5 bases to trimming and J lost 2 bases; unmatched junction nucleotides: 12. CDR3: CASSPGTAKTAGNTIYF. The CDR3 nucleotides are TGTGCCAGCAGCCCCGGGACAGCAAAGACGGCTGGAAACACCATATATTTT.

The chain links TRBV5-6 to TRBJ2-7; 7 positions agree with TRBD1. This CDR3 region has 15 residues. Germline assignment: CDR1 SGHDT and CDR2 YYEEEE. The junction had 10 bases not matched to a gene; V was cut back by 3 bases and J by 4 bases. DNA of the CDR3: TGTGCCAGCAGCTCGGACAGGTTCCCAAGTTACGAGCAGTACTTC. Translated: CASSSDRFPSYEQYF.

The genes are TRBV19 and TRBJ2-3; D is unresolved. This CDR3 comprises 14 residues. Trimming pared 6 bases from V and 4 bases from J, leaving 14 bases between. CDR1 and CDR2 from the germline V gene are LNHDA and SQIVND (reference sequence). The CDR3 DNA reads TGTGCCAGTAGGAACCCTACGGGCCCAGATACGCAGTATTTT. Protein product: CASRNPTGPDTQYF.

Concerning this clone: In the same sample, other DNA sequences code for this CDR3. This chain uses TRBV10-1 with TRBJ2-1; 8 bases agree with TRBD2. After removal of 5 bases from V and 0 bases from J, the junction contained 3 bases not matched to a gene. Germline CDR1 WNHNN, CDR2 SYGVQD (reference sequence). The CDR3 runs 15 residues. The DNA for the CDR3 is TGCGCCAGCAGTCGGGGGGGCAGCTCCTACAATGAGCAGTTCTTC. Translation: CASSRGGSSYNEQFF.

Note on this clone: Given a far larger clone just one base away, this is likely a sequencing read error. The same CDR3 can be traced to other DNA sequences in this sample. V is TRBV5-1 and J is TRBJ2-7; D call uncertain. The CDR3 loop spans 13 amino acids. Germline CDR1 SGHRS, CDR2 YFSETQ. V lost 0 bases and J lost 2, with 6 bases in between. Written as DNA, the CDR3 is TGCGCCAGCAGCTTGGTAGGGACCTACGAGCAGTACTTC. Residues: CASSLVGTYEQYF.

The genes are TRBV9 and TRBJ1-3; TRBD1 matches 7 bases. The germline gives CDR1 SGDLS, CDR2 YYNGEE. The length of the CDR3 is 14 residues. Trimming at V came to 3 bases and at J to 6 bases, leaving 6 bases not matched to a gene. The CDR3: CASSDDRVSNTIYF. The DNA of the CDR3 is TGTGCCAGCAGCGACGACAGGGTATCAAACACCATATATTTT.

In its sample, this clone was seen many times. DNA for the CDR3: TGCGCCAGCAGCCTTACATATGCTACGGGACAGTCTAATGAAAAACTGTTTTTT. It codes for CASSLTYATGQSNEKLFF. This rearrangement joins TRBV4-1 to TRBJ1-4; 7 bases are a match to TRBD1. CDR1 is MGHRA, CDR2 YSYEKL, per germline. The junction had 14 bases not matched to a gene; V was cut back by 4 bases and J by 3 bases. The CDR3 is 18 residues long.

The chain joins TRBV11-3 to TRBJ2-3, with D possibly being TRBD2 (6 bases). V gave up 7 bases and J gave up 1 base, with 12 bases separating them. The CDR3 length is 14 residues. Germline values: CDR1 SGHNT, CDR2 YENEEA. The CDR3 DNA sequence: TGTGCCAGCAAGGAGGGGTCGGGCACAGATACGCAGTATTTT. Amino acids: CASKEGSGTDTQYF. Based on the CDR3 plus reference TRBV11-3 and TRBJ2-3, the full variable domain is EAGVVQSPRYKIIEKKQPVAFWCNPISGHNTLYWYLQNLGQGPELLIRYENEEAVDDSQLPKDRFSAERLKGVDSTLKIQPAELGDSAVYLCASKEGSGTDTQYFGPGTRLTVL.

V usage is TRBV6-6 and J usage is TRBJ1-1, with D maybe TRBD1 (6 bases). The CDR3 consists of 14 residues. CDR1 is MNHNY and CDR2 is SVGAGI in the germline V gene (reference sequence). The germline V and J ends were trimmed by 5 bases and 5 bases, with 15 bases remaining between them. In DNA form, the CDR3 reads TGTGCCAGCAGTCAAGGACAGCCCCCGACTGAAGCTTTCTTT. The encoded protein is CASSQGQPPTEAFF.

CDR3 sequence reads: CASSEPGHTEAFF. The DNA for the CDR3 is TGTGCCAGCAGTGAACCTGGACACACTGAAGCTTTCTTT. The chain combines TRBV25-1 with TRBJ1-1; D unresolved. CDR3 length: 13 amino acids. Germline assignment: CDR1 MGHDK and CDR2 SYGVNS. V was cut by 2 bases and J by 3 bases, with 7 bases left in between.

In this sample, this clone turned up a few times. The chain is built from TRBV7-6 and TRBJ2-2, with no clear D. CDR1 is SGHVS and CDR2 is FNYEAQ in the germline V gene. Deletions cut 1 base from V and 6 bases from J, with 6 bases between. CDR3 length equals 13 residues. The CDR3 loop is CASSLVDPGELFF. The CDR3 DNA reads as TGTGCCAGCAGCTTAGTAGATCCCGGGGAGCTGTTTTTT.

The chain couples TRBV18 to TRBJ1-1; no reliable D call. CDR1 is KGHSH and CDR2 is LQKENI in the germline V gene. The CDR3 is 13 residues long. The V end lost 2 bases, the J end lost 8 bases, and 12 bases lay between the germline ends. The CDR3 DNA sequence: TGTGCCAGCTCACCATCGGAACAGAGAGAAGCTTTCTTT. This translates into CASSPSEQREAFF.

This chain joins TRBV10-2 and TRBJ1-1; D gene ambiguous. The CDR3 runs to 16 residues. V lost 0 bases, J lost 7 bases, and 18 bases lay in between. Germline CDR1 reads WSHSY; CDR2 reads SAAADI. The CDR3 protein is CASSESHPTGMSEAFF. CDR3 DNA: TGCGCCAGCAGTGAGTCCCACCCGACCGGGATGAGTGAAGCTTTCTTT.

The chain uses TRBV30 and TRBJ1-1, with D uncertain. The V end was cut by 3 bases, the J end by 11 bases, with 19 bases between. The CDR3 has 13 amino acids. The germline V gene encodes CDR1 GTSNPN and CDR2 SVGIG (reference sequence). This CDR3 reads CAWRRMAAKEAFF. CDR3 coding DNA: TGTGCCTGGAGGAGAATGGCCGCCAAGGAGGCTTTCTTT. Full variable domain (remainder filled in from reference TRBV30 and TRBJ1-1): SQTIHQWPATLVQPVGSPLSLECTVEGTSNPNLYWYRQAAGRGLQLLFYSVGIGQISSEVPQNLSASRPQDRQFILSSKKLLLSDSGFYLCAWRRMAAKEAFFGQGTRLTVV.

CDR3 loop: CASSPGQGTTEAFF. CDR3 in DNA: TGTGCCAGCAGTCCCGGACAGGGGACCACTGAAGCTTTCTTT. This chain connects TRBV27 to TRBJ1-1; 9 bases fit TRBD1. This CDR3 has 14 residues. CDR1 MNHEY and CDR2 SMNVEV come from the germline V gene (reference sequence). Trimming at V came to 5 bases and at J to 4 bases, leaving 5 bases not matched to a gene.

The sample holds a few counts of this clone. This chain joins TRBV28 and TRBJ1-1; perhaps TRBD1 as D (5 bases). This CDR3 has 15 amino acids. The V gene's germline CDR1 is MDHEN and CDR2 SYDVKM. With 8 bases removed from V and 11 bases from J, the gap between germline ends came to 27 bases. In DNA, the CDR3 is TGTGCCAGCTGGGGCCAAGGCGTCCGGGAGCGCAAGGCTTTCTTT. Translating gives CASWGQGVRERKAFF.

The chain is built from TRBV7-4 and TRBJ1-2, with 9 bases that match TRBD1. With V trimmed by 5 bases and J by 6 bases, 7 bases remained unmatched. The CDR3 covers 14 residues. Germline CDR1 SGHVT, CDR2 SQSDAQ. DNA of the CDR3: TGTGCCAGCAGCCCCCGACAGGGGGTGAATGGCTACACCTTC. The encoded protein is CASSPRQGVNGYTF.

The chain uses TRBV5-4 and TRBJ2-3, with TRBD1 identical over 8 bases. The CDR3 covers 14 residues. The ends lost 0 bases at V and 6 bases at J; junction bases unmatched: 3. The V gene's germline CDR1 is SGHNT and CDR2 YYREEE (reference sequence). The CDR3 sequence is CASSLDRGLDTQYF. The CDR3 region has the DNA TGTGCCAGCAGCTTGGACAGGGGGTTGGATACGCAGTATTTT.

The rearrangement joins TRBV2 to TRBJ2-2, with D possibly TRBD1 on 6 matching bases. V was pared by 6 bases and J by 0 bases, with 8 bases between. This CDR3 region has 14 residues. CDR1 and CDR2 (germline): SNHLY, FYNNEI. CDR3 region: CASRGTTNTGELFF. CDR3 sequence (DNA): TGTGCCAGCAGGGGGACAACGAACACCGGGGAGCTGTTTTTT. The full variable domain, with the rest looked up from reference TRBV2 and TRBJ2-2, is EPEVTQTPSHQVTQMGQEVILRCVPISNHLYFYWYRQILGQKVEFLVSFYNNEISEKSEIFDDQFSVERPDGSNFTLKIRSTKLEDSAMYFCASRGTTNTGELFFGEGSRLTVL.

J is TRBJ2-7 and V is TRBV7-9; 7 bases match TRBD1. Germline V gene data show CDR1 as SEHNR and CDR2 as FQNEAQ (reference sequence). The CDR3 runs to 15 residues. V dropped 5 bases and J dropped 1; count of bases not matched to a gene: 8. For the CDR3, the DNA is TGTGCCAGCAGCAAAAAGACAGGGATATCCTACGAGCAGTACTTC. This sequence encodes CASSKKTGISYEQYF.

This chain uses TRBV19 with TRBJ1-2, with TRBD1 as a possible D gene (5 bases). The V and J ends lost 6 bases and 4 bases respectively, with 15 bases between them. The CDR3 loop spans 14 amino acids. Per germline, CDR1 LNHDA and CDR2 SQIVND (reference sequence). The CDR3 DNA reads TGTGCCAGTAGGAACTCCGGGGGTACCTATGGCTACACCTTC. It codes for CASRNSGGTYGYTF.